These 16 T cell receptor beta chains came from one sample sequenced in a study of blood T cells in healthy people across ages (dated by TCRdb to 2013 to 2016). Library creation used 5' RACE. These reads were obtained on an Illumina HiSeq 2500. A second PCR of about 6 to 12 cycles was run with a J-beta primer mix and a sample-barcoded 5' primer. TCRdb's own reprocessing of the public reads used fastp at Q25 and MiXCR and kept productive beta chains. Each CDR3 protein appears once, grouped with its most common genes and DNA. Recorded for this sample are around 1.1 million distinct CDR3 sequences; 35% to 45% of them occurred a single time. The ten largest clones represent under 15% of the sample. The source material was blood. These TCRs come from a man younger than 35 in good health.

For the CDR3, the DNA is TGTGCCATCCCCGGCGCTTACTATGGCTACACCTTC. Its translation: CAIPGAYYGYTF. This chain connects TRBV10-3 to TRBJ1-2; D unclear. V lost 8 bases to trimming and J lost 3 bases, with 10 bases between them. Germline V CDR1 and CDR2: ENHRY, SYGVKD. The CDR3 sequence is 12 residues long.

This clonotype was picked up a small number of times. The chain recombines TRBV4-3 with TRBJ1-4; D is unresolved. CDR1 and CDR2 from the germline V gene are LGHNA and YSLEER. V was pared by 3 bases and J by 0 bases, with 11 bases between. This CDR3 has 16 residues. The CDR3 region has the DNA TGCGCCAGCAGCCATGGGATGGGAACAACTAATGAAAAACTGTTTTTT. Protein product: CASSHGMGTTNEKLFF.

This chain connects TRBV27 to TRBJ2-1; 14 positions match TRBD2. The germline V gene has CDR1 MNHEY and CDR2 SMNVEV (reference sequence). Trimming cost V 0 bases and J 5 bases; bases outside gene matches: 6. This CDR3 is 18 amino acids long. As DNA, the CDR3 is TGTGCCAGCAGTTTATCGACTAGCGGGGGGGGATTACACAATGAGCAGTTCTTC. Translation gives CASSLSTSGGGLHNEQFF.

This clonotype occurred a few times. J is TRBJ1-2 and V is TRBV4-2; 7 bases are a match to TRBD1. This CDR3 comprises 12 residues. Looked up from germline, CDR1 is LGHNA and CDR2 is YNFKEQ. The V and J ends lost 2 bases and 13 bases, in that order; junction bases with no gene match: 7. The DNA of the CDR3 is TGTGCCAGCAGCCAAAGACAGGGATCCCCCACCTTC. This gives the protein CASSQRQGSPTF.

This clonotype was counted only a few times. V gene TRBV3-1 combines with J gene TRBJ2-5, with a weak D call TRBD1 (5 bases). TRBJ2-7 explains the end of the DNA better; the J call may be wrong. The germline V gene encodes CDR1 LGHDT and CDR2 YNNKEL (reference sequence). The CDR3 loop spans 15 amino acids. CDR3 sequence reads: CASSRRPKGLYEQYF. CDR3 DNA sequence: TGTGCCAGCAGCCGGCGACCCAAGGGGCTTTACGAGCAGTACTTC.

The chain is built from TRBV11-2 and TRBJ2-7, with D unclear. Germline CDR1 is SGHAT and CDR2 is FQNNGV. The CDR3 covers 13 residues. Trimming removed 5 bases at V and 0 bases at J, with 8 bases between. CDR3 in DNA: TGTGCCAGCAGCCGTTCGGACTCCTACGAGCAGTACTTC. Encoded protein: CASSRSDSYEQYF.

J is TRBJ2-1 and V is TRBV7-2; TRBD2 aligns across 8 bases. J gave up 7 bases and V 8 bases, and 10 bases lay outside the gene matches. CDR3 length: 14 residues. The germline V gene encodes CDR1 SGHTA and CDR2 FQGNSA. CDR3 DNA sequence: TGTGCCAGCCTTCTGCGTCGGGGGGGAAATGAGCAGTTCTTC. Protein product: CASLLRRGGNEQFF.

The CDR3 sequence is CAISPSGGRDTQYF. The DNA of the CDR3 is TGTGCCATCAGCCCTAGCGGGGGCCGAGATACGCAGTATTTT. The chain carries TRBV10-3 and TRBJ2-3; 10 bases match TRBD2. CDR1 is ENHRY, CDR2 SYGVKD, per germline. The length of the CDR3 is 14 residues. V was pared by 6 bases and J by 5 bases, with 5 bases of the junction left unmatched.

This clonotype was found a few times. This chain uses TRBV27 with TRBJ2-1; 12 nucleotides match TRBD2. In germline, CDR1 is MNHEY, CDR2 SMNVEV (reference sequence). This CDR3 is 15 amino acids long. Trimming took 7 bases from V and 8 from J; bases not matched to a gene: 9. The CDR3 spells CASTNGLAGLDEQFF. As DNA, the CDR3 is TGTGCCAGCACCAACGGACTAGCGGGGCTCGATGAGCAGTTCTTC.

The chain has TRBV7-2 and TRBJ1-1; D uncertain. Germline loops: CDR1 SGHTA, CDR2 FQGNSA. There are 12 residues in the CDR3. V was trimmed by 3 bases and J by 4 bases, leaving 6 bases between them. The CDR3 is CASSFMRTEAFF. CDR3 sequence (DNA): TGTGCCAGCAGCTTTATGCGCACTGAAGCTTTCTTT.

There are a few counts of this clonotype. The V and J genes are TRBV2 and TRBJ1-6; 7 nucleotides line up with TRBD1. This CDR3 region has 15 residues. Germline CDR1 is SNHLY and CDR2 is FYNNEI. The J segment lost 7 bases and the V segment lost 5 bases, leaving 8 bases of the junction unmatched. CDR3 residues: CASSLDRSNNSPLHF. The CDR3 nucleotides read TGTGCCAGCAGTCTGGACAGGTCCAACAATTCACCCCTCCACTTT.

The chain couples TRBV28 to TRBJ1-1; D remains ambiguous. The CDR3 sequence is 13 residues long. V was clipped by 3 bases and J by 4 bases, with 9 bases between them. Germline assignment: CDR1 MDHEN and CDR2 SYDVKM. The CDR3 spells CASSFRARTEAFF. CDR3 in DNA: TGTGCCAGCAGTTTTAGGGCGCGCACTGAAGCTTTCTTT.

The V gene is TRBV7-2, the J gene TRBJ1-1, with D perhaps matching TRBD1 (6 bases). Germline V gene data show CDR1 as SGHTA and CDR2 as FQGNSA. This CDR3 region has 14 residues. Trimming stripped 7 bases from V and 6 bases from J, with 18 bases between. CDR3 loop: CASKSRGGGSEAFF. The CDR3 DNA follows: TGTGCCAGCAAATCCAGGGGAGGAGGTTCTGAAGCTTTCTTT. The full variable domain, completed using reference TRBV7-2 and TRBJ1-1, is GAGVSQSPSNKVTEKGKDVELRCDPISGHTALYWYRQSLGQGLEFLIYFQGNSAPDKSGLPSDRFSAERTGGSVSTLTIQRTQQEDSAVYLCASKSRGGGSEAFFGQGTRLTVV.

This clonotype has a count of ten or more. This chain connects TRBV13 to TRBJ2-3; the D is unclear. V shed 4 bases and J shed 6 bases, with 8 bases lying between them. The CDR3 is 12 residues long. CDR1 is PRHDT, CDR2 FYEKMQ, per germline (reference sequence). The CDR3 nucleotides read TGTGCCAGCAGCTCAGAGTTGGATACGCAGTATTTT. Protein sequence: CASSSELDTQYF.

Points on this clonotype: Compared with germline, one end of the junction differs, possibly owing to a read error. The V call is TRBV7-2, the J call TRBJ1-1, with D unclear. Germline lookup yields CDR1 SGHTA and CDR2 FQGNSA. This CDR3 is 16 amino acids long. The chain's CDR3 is CVSSLAFRSGDTEAFF. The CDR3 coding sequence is TGTGTCAGCAGCTTAGCCTTTCGGTCTGGGGACACTGAAGCTTTCTTT.

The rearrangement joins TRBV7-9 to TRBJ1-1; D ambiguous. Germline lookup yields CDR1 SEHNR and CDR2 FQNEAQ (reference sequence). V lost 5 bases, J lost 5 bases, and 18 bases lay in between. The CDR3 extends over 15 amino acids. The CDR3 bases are TGTGCCAGCAGCCCAGACGAGCAGGCAGAGACTGAAGCTTTCTTT. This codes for CASSPDEQAETEAFF.